This T cell receptor beta chain is drawn from a study of shared clonotypes between healthy human individuals. Between the trimmed V and J ends, which lost 3 bases and 6 bases, there was a span of 14 bases. Germline values: CDR1 KGHSH, CDR2 LQKENI. CDR3 length: 15 residues. Using about 220 ng DNA, some 30,000 T cell genomes, the sorted-subset replicate PCRs were run. Sequencing used immunoSEQ multiplex PCR; TCRdb keeps in-frame clones, though not all of them. The sample has around 2.3 million clones, around 95% seen once. The sample consisted of naive CD4+ T cells sorted from blood. Subset defined: CD45RA+ positively selected. The receptor was isolated from a man between 18 and 29 years old in good health. The genes are TRBV18 and TRBJ2-2; D is unresolved. Here the CDR3 reads CASSPSSASAGELFF. As DNA, the CDR3 is TGTGCCAGCTCACCGTCCTCCGCCTCGGCCGGGGAGCTGTTTTTT.